The rows below give T cell receptor beta chains drawn from one sample of a study of blood T cell repertoires in COVID-19. Sequenced by immunoSEQ multiplex PCR; TCRdb stores in-frame clones only, minus some. This table has about 150,000 clones, roughly 87% appearing once. Sequencing used peripheral blood. These receptors were taken from a woman aged 60-75 years with active or convalescent COVID-19. Each CDR3 is given with its conserved first and last residue. The order of the fields is clone size, J gene, D gene, V gene, CDR3 DNA, CDR3 protein. A D gene is named only where the DNA matches it firmly. Only part of the rows carry a size: once, few, many, or a class if the clone is expanded.

clone_size: -
j_call: TRBJ1-4
d_call: -
v_call: TRBV27
cdr3_nt: TGTGCCAGCAGTTTTGGTGGAGCAACTAATGAAAAACTGTTTTTT
cdr3_aa: CASSFGGATNEKLFF

clone_size: few
j_call: TRBJ1-6
d_call: -
v_call: TRBV19
cdr3_nt: TGTGCCAGTAGTACCACGACCGGGAGTAATAATTCACCCCTCCACTTT
cdr3_aa: CASSTTTGSNNSPLHF

clone_size: -
j_call: TRBJ2-7
d_call: -
v_call: TRBV14
cdr3_nt: TGTGCCAGCAGCCAAGACGGGGTCTACGAGCAGTACTTC
cdr3_aa: CASSQDGVYEQYF

clone_size: -
j_call: TRBJ1-2
d_call: -
v_call: TRBV14
cdr3_nt: TGTGCCAGCAGCCTTACAGGGTGGGTCTTTTATGGCTACACCTTC
cdr3_aa: CASSLTGWVFYGYTF

clone_size: -
j_call: TRBJ1-2
d_call: TRBD1
v_call: TRBV18
cdr3_nt: TGTGCCAGCTCACCGACCAGGGGGTTGGACTATGGCTACACCTTC
cdr3_aa: CASSPTRGLDYGYTF

clone_size: -
j_call: TRBJ1-1
d_call: TRBD1
v_call: TRBV5-1
cdr3_nt: TGCGCCAGCAGCCCTTTTGGCGGACAGGGGAGCACTGAAGCTTTCTTT
cdr3_aa: CASSPFGGQGSTEAFF

clone_size: -
j_call: TRBJ1-1
d_call: TRBD1
v_call: TRBV7-2
cdr3_nt: TGTGCCAGCAGCTCTGGACAGGAGTTAAACACTGAAGCTTTCTTT
cdr3_aa: CASSSGQELNTEAFF

clone_size: few
j_call: TRBJ1-2
d_call: TRBD1
v_call: TRBV2
cdr3_nt: TGTGCCAGCAGTGGACAGGGAGCTAACTATGGCTACACCTTC
cdr3_aa: CASSGQGANYGYTF

clone_size: -
j_call: TRBJ2-5
d_call: TRBD2
v_call: TRBV7-6
cdr3_nt: TGTGCCAGCAGCTCTGGACTAGCGGGGGGCCTAGTTCAGGAGACCCAGTACTTC
cdr3_aa: CASSSGLAGGLVQETQYF

clone_size: few
j_call: TRBJ1-5
d_call: -
v_call: TRBV28
cdr3_nt: TGTGCCAGCGTCAACTACAGGGCCGATCAGCCCCAGCATTTT
cdr3_aa: CASVNYRADQPQHF

clone_size: -
j_call: TRBJ2-2
d_call: -
v_call: TRBV30
cdr3_nt: TGTGCCCTTCCTGGTGGGGCCGCAAACACCGGGGAGCTGTTTTTT
cdr3_aa: CALPGGAANTGELFF